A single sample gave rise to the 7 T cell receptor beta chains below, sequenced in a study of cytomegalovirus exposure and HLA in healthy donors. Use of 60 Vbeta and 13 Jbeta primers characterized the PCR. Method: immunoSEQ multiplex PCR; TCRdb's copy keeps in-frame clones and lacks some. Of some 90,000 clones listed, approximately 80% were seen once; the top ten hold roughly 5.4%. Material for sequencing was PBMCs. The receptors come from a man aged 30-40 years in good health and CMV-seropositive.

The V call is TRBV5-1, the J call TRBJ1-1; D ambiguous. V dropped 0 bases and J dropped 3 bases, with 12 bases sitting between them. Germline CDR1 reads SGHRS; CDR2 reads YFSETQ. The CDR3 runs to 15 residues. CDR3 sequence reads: CASSLGRGEYTEAFF. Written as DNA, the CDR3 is TGCGCCAGCAGCTTGGGACGGGGAGAGTACACTGAAGCTTTCTTT.

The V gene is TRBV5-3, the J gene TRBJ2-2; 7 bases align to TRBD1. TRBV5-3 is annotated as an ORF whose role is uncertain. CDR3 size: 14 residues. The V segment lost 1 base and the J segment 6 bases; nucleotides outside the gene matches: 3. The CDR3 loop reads CARSLSQGAGELFF. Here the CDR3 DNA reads TGTGCCAGAAGCTTGAGCCAGGGGGCCGGGGAGCTGTTTTTT.

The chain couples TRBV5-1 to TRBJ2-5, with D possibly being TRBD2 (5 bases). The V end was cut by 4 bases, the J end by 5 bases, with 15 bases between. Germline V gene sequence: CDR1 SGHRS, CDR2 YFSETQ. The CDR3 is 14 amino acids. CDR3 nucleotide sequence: TGCGCCAGCAGCGAGAGCCGGGGAGCGGAGACCCAGTACTTC. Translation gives CASSESRGAETQYF.

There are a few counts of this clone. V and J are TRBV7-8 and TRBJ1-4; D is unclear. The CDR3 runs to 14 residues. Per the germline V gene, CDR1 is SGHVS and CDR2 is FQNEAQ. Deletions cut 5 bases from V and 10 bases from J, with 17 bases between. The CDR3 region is CASSERGIVGKLFF. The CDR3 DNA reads TGTGCCAGCAGCGAGCGCGGTATCGTAGGAAAACTGTTTTTT.

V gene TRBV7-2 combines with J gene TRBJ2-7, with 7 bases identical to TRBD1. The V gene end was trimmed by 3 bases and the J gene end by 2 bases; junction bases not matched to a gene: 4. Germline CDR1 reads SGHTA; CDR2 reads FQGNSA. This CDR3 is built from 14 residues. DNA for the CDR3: TGTGCCAGCAGCTTGACAGGGCCCCCCTACGAGCAGTACTTC. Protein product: CASSLTGPPYEQYF.

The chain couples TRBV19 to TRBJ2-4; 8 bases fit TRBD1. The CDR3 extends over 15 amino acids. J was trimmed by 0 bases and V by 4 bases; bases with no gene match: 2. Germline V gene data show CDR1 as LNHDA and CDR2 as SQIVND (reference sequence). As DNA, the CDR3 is TGTGCCAGTAGTAGGGGACAGGTAGCCAAAAACATTCAGTACTTC. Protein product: CASSRGQVAKNIQYF.

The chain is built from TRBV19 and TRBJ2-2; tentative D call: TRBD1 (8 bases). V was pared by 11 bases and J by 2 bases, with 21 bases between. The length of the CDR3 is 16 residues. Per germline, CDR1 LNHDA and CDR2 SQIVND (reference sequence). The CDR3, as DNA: TGTGCCTCCAGGGGGCTAGCGGTTTTTAACACCGGGGAGCTGTTTTTT. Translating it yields CASRGLAVFNTGELFF.